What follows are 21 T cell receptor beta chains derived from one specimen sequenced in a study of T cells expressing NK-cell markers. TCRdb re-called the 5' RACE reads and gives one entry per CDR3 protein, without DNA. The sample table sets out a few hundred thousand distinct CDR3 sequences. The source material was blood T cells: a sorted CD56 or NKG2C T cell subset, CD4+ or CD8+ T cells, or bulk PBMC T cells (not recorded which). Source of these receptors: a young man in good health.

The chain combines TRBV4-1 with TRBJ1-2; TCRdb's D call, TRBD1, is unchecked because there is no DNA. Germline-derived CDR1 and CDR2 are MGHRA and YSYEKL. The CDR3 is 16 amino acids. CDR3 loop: CASSQGGRKGQYGYTF.

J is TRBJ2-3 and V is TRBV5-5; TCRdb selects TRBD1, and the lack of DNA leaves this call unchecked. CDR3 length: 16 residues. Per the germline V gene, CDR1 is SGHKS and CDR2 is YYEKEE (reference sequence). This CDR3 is CASSLLSRFDGDTQYF.

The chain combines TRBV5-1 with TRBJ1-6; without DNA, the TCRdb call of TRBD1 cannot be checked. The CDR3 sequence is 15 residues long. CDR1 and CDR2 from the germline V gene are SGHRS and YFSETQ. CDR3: CASSLGPGTNSPLHF.

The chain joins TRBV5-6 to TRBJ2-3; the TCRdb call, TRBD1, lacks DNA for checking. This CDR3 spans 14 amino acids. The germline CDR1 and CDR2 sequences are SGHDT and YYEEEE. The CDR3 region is CASSLGGETDTQYF.

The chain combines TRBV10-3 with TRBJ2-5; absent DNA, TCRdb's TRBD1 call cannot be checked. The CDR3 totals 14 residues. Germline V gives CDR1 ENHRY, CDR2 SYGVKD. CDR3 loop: CAIKRLGTEETQYF.

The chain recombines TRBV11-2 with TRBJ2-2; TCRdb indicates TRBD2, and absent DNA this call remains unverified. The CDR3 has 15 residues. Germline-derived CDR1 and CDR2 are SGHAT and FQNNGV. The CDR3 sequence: CASSFGTIRPGELFF. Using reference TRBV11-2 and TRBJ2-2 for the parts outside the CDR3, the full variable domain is EAGVAQSPRYKIIEKRQSVAFWCNPISGHATLYWYQQILGQGPKLLIQFQNNGVVDDSQLPKDRFSAERLKGVDSTLKIQPAKLEDSAVYLCASSFGTIRPGELFFGEGSRLTVL.

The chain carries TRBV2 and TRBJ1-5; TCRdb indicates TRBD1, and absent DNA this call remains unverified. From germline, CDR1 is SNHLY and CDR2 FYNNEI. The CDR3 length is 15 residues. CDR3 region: CASSVGQGQGQPQHF. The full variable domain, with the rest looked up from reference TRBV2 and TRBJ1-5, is EPEVTQTPSHQVTQMGQEVILRCVPISNHLYFYWYRQILGQKVEFLVSFYNNEISEKSEIFDDQFSVERPDGSNFTLKIRSTKLEDSAMYFCASSVGQGQGQPQHFGDGTRLSIL.

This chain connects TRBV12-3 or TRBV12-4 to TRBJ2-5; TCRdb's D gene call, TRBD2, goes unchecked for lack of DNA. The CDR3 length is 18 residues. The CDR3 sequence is CASSFGSPAGAGQETQYF.

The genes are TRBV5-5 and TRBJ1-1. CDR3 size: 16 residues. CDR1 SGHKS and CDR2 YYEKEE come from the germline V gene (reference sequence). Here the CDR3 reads CASSLFRGIGNTEAFF.

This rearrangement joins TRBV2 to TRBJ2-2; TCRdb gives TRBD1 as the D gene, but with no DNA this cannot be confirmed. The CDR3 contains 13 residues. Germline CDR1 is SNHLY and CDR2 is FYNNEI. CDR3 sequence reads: CAGGTGSTGELFF.

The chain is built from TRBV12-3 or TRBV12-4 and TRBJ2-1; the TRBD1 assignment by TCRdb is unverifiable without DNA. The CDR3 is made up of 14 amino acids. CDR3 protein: CASSPGQGQNEQFF.

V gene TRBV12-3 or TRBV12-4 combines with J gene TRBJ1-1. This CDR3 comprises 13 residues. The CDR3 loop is CASGDGEITEAFF.

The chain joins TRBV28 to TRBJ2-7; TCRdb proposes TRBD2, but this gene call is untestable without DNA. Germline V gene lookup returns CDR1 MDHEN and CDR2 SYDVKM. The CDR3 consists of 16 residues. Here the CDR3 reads CASSPRRAGGPYEQYF.

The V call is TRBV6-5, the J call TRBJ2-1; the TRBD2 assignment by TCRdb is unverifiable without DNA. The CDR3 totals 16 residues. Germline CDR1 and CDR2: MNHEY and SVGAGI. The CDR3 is CASSYVAEISYNEQFF.

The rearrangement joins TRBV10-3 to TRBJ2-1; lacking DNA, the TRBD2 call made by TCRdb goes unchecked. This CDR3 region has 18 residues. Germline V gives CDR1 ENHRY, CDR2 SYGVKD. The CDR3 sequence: CAISDILAGGALGSEQFF.

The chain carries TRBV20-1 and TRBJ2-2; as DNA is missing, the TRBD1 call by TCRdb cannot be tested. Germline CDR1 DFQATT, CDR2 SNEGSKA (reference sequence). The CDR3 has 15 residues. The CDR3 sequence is CSARDRNRHTGELFF.

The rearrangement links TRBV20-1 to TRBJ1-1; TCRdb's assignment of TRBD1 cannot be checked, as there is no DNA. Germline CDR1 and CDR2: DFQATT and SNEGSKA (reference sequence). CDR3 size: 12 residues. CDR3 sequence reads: CSVRHPDTEAFF.

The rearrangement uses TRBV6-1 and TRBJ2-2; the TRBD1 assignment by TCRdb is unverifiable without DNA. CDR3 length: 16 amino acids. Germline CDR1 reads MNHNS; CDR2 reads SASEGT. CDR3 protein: CASSTQGQGVAGELFF.

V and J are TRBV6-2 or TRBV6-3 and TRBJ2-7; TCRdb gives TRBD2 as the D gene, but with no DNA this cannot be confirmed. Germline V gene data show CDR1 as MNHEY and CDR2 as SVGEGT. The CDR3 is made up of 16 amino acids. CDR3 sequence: CASSYPQTSGSYEQYF.

The CDR3 region is CASSYASGRAEQYF. The chain uses TRBV6-5 and TRBJ2-7; TCRdb indicates TRBD2, and absent DNA this call remains unverified. In germline, CDR1 is MNHEY, CDR2 SVGAGI. This CDR3 is built from 14 residues.

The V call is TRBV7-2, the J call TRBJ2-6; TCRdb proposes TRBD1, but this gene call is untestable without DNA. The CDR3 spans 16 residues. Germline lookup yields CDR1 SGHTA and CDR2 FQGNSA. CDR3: CASSRRQGPGANVLTF. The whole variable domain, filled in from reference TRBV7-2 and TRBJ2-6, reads GAGVSQSPSNKVTEKGKDVELRCDPISGHTALYWYRQSLGQGLEFLIYFQGNSAPDKSGLPSDRFSAERTGGSVSTLTIQRTQQEDSAVYLCASSRRQGPGANVLTFGAGSRLTVL.